This T cell receptor beta chain was identified during a study of glioma-infiltrating T cells after dendritic cell vaccination. Overall study results and limits: Patients with more pretreatment TILs had longer time to progression and survival.

The sample holds a few counts of this clone. Its antigen is unidentified. The CDR3 consists of 15 residues. Trimming cost V 4 bases and J 3 bases, with 16 bases left between them. Germline V gives CDR1 MNHEY, CDR2 SVGAGI. TCRdb keeps only in-frame clones here, not all; method: immunoSEQ multiplex PCR. The sample has roughly 83,000 clones, 65% to 90% seen once; the top ten hold more than 15%. The rearrangement joins TRBV6-5 to TRBJ2-7, with D perhaps matching TRBD2 (6 bases). This receptor was taken from a human donor with glioblastoma. The input for sequencing was blood, taken before dendritic cell vaccination. The chain's CDR3 is CASSLGGTGNYEQYF. The DNA for the CDR3 is TGTGCCAGCAGTTTGGGCGGGACGGGAAACTACGAGCAGTACTTC.